This T cell receptor beta chain originates from a study of glioma-infiltrating T cells. Amplification of TCR alpha and beta CDR3 regions from RNA used iRepertoire nested multiplex PCR. One-step reverse transcription and amplification started from around 100-400 ng of tissue mRNA or PBMC total RNA. Using its own MiXCR run on the multiplex PCR reads, TCRdb lists one record per CDR3 protein. The sample lists approximately 110,000 distinct CDR3 sequences; roughly 20% were seen once. Study-level findings and limits: Gliomas, especially low-grade, showed above-expected tissue-blood divergence; non-neoplastic patients showed below.

Germline lookup yields CDR1 MDHEN and CDR2 SYDVKM. CDR3 size: 15 residues. V was trimmed by 5 bases and J by 2 bases, leaving 15 bases between them. This clonotype was recorded at least ten times. The target antigen is unknown. The chain uses TRBV28 and TRBJ1-2; no reliable D call. This receptor was taken from a human donor with low-grade glioma or glioblastoma, undergoing nonglioma brain surgery, or in good health (not recorded which). Sequenced input: glioma tissue, nonneoplastic brain tissue, or PBMCs (not recorded which). Written as DNA, the CDR3 is TGTGCCAGCAGTCCCCGTTGGGAAACGAACTATGGCTACACCTTC. As protein: CASSPRWETNYGYTF.